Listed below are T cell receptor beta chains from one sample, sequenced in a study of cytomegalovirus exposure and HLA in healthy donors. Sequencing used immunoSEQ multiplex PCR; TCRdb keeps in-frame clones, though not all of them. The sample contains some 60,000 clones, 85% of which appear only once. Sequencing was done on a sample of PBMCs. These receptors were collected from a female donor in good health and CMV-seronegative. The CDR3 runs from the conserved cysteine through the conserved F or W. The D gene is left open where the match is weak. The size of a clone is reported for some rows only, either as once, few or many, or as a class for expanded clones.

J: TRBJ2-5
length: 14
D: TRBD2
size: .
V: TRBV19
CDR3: CASKLAGSRETQYF
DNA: TGTGCCAGTAAACTAGCGGGGAGTCGAGAGACCCAGTACTTC

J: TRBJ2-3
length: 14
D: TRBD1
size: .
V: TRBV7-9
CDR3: CASSNRQGADTQYF
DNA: TGTGCCAGCAGCAACCGACAGGGAGCAGATACGCAGTATTTT

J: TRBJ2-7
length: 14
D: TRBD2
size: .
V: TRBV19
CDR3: CASTAGGGPYEQYF
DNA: TGTGCCAGTACTGCGGGAGGGGGGCCCTACGAGCAGTACTTC

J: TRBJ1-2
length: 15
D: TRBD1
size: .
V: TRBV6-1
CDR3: CASSERVTGGYGYTF
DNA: TGTGCCAGCAGTGAGCGAGTGACAGGGGGGTATGGCTACACCTTC

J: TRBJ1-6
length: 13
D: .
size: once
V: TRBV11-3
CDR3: CASSFSYNSPLHF
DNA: TGTGCCAGCAGCTTCAGCTATAATTCACCCCTCCACTTT

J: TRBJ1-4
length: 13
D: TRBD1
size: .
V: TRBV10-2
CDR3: CASSGQGNEKLFF
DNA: TGCGCCAGCAGTGGACAGGGAAATGAAAAACTGTTTTTT

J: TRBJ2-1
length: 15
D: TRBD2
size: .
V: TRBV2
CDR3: CASRGGLAGVNEQFF
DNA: TGTGCCAGCAGGGGGGGACTAGCCGGAGTCAATGAGCAGTTCTTC

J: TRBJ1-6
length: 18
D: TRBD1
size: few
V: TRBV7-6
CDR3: CASSLSPGQGARGSPLHF
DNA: TGTGCCAGCAGCTTATCTCCCGGACAGGGGGCGAGGGGGTCACCCCTCCACTTT

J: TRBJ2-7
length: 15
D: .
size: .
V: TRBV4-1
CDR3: CASSPRDGGNYEQYF
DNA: TGCGCCAGCAGCCCGAGGGATGGTGGAAATTACGAGCAGTACTTC

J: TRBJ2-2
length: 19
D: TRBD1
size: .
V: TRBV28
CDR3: CASSFSLGQGLANTGELFF
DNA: TGTGCCAGCAGTTTTTCACTGGGACAGGGCCTCGCGAACACCGGGGAGCTGTTTTTT

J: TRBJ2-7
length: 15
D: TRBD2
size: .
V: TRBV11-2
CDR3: CASSSQPGGAYEQYF
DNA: TGTGCCAGCAGTTCCCAGCCGGGGGGGGCCTACGAGCAGTACTTC

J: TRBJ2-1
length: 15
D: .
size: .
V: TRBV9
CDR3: CASSVAGAWSNEQFF
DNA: TGTGCCAGCAGCGTGGCGGGGGCCTGGTCCAATGAGCAGTTCTTC

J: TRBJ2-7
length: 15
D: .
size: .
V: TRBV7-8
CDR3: CASTLSEMLSYEQYF
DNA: TGTGCCAGCACCTTATCTGAGATGCTGAGCTACGAGCAGTACTTC

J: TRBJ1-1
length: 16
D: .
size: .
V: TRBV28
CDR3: CASSFRRGRLNTEAFF
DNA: TGTGCCAGCAGTTTCCGGCGGGGCAGATTGAACACTGAAGCTTTCTTT

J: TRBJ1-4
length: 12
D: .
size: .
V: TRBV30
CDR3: CAWSPNNEKLFF
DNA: TGTGCCTGGAGTCCTAACAATGAAAAACTGTTTTTT

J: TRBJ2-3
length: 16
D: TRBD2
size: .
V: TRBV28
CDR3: CASSSQTSGDTDTQYF
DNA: TGTGCCAGCAGTTCTCAGACTAGCGGGGACACAGATACGCAGTATTTT

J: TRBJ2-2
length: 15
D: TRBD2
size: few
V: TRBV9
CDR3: CASSSGLYNTGELFF
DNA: TGTGCCAGCAGCTCGGGACTATATAACACCGGGGAGCTGTTTTTT

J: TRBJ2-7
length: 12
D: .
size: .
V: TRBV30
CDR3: CAFTTRTYEQYF
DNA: TGTGCCTTTACGACTAGGACCTACGAGCAGTACTTC

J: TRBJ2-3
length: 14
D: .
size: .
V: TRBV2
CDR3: CASSRERSSDTQYF
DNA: TGTGCCAGCAGCCGGGAGCGCAGCTCAGATACGCAGTATTTT

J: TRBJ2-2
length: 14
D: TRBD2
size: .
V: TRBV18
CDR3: CASSLAGNTGELFF
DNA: TGTGCCAGCTCTCTAGCGGGGAACACCGGGGAGCTGTTTTTT

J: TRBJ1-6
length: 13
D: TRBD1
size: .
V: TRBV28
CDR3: CASGDRVVSPLHF
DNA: TGTGCCAGCGGAGACAGGGTTGTTTCACCCCTCCACTTT

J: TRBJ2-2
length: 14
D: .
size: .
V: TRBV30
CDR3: CAWSAGYHTGELFF
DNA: TGTGCCTGGAGCGCGGGGTATCACACCGGGGAGCTGTTTTTT

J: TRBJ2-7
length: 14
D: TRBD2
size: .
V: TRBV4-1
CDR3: CASSPGLAVDEQYF
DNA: TGCGCCAGCAGCCCAGGACTAGCGGTGGACGAGCAGTACTTC

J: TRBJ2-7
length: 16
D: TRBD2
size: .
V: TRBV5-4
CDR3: CASSLGVAGGAYEQYF
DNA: TGTGCCAGCAGCTTGGGGGTAGCGGGGGGGGCCTACGAGCAGTACTTC

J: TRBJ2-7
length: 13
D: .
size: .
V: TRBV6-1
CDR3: CASSPLERNEQYF
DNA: TGTGCCAGCAGTCCCTTGGAGAGGAACGAGCAGTACTTC

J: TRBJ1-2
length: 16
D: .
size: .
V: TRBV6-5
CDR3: CASSYSGITRNYGYTF
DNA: TGTGCCAGCAGTTACTCGGGGATCACTAGGAACTATGGCTACACCTTC

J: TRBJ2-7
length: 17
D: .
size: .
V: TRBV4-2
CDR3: CASSQDTEGRRISEQYF
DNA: TGTGCCAGCAGCCAAGATACGGAGGGCAGGAGGATTTCCGAGCAGTACTTC

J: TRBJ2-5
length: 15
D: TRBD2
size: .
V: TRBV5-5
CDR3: CASSPLAGGSETQYF
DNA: TGTGCCAGCAGTCCTCTAGCGGGGGGTTCAGAGACCCAGTACTTC

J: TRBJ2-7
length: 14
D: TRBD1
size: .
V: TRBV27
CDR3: CAIFSGTESGEQYF
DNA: TGTGCCATCTTTTCCGGGACAGAGAGTGGGGAGCAGTACTTC

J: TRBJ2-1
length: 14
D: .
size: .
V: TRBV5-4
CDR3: CASSWGEGPREQFF
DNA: TGTGCCAGCAGCTGGGGGGAAGGGCCAAGGGAGCAGTTCTTC

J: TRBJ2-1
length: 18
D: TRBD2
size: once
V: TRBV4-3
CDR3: CASSQEPPLLAGYNEQFF
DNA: TGCGCCAGCAGCCAAGAGCCCCCACTACTAGCGGGGTACAATGAGCAGTTCTTC

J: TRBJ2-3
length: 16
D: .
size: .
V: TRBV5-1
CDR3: CASSLAVLADTDTQYF
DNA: TGCGCCAGCAGCTTGGCCGTGTTAGCGGACACAGATACGCAGTATTTT

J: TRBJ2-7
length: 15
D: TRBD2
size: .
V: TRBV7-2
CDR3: CASSLVPVAGVEQYF
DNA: TGTGCCAGCAGCTTAGTGCCGGTAGCGGGGGTTGAGCAGTACTTC

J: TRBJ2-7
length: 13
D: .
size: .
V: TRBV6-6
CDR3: CASSYSESYEQYF
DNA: TGTGCCAGCAGTTACTCGGAGTCCTACGAGCAGTACTTC

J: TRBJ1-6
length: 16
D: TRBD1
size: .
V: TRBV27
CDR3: CASSGQGALANSPLHF
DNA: TGTGCCAGCAGTGGCCAGGGGGCGCTGGCTAATTCACCCCTCCACTTT

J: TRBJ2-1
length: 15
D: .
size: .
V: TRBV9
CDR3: CASSVGAGKGNEQFF
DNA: TGTGCCAGCAGCGTAGGAGCCGGAAAGGGGAATGAGCAGTTCTTC

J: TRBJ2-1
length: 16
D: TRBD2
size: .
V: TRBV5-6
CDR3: CASSRLAGGWDNEQFF
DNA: TGTGCCAGCAGTCGACTAGCGGGAGGATGGGACAATGAGCAGTTCTTC

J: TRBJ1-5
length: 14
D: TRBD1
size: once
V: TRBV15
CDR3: CATSKDRVMQPQHF
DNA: TGTGCCACCAGCAAGGACAGGGTTATGCAGCCCCAGCATTTT

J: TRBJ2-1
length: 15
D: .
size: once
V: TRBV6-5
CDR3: CASSREQGLDNEQFF
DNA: TGTGCCAGCAGTCGGGAGCAGGGACTCGACAATGAGCAGTTCTTC

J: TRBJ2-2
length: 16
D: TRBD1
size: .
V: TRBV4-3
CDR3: CASSPAGGSNTGELFF
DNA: TGCGCCAGCAGCCCCGCAGGGGGCTCGAACACCGGGGAGCTGTTTTTT

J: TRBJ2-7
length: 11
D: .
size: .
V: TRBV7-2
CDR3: CASSLSYEQYF
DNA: TGTGCCAGCAGCCTATCCTACGAGCAGTACTTC

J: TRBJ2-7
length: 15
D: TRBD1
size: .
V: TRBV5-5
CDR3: CASSLVGQGVYEQYF
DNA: TGTGCCAGCAGCTTGGTGGGACAGGGGGTCTACGAGCAGTACTTC